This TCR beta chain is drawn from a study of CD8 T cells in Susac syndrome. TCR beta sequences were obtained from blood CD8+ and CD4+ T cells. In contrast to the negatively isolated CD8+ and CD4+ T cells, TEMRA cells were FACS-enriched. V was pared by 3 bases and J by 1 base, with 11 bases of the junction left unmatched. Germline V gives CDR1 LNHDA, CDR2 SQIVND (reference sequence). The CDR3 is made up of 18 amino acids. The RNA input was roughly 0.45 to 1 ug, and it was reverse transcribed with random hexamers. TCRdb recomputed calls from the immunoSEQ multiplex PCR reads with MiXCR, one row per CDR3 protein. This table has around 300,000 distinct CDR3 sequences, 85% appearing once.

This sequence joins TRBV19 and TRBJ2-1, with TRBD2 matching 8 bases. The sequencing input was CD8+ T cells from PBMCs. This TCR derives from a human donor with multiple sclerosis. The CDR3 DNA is TGTGCCAGTAGTATTGGGAGCGGGAGCCTGGTATCCTACAATGAGCAGTTCTTC. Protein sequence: CASSIGSGSLVSYNEQFF.